These 4 T cell receptor beta chains were all obtained from the same sample, sequenced in a study of beta chain features in type 1 diabetes. All of the isolated RNA was reverse transcribed, so expressed TCRB transcripts were sequenced. TCRdb keeps only in-frame clones here, not all; method: immunoSEQ multiplex PCR. The sample gives roughly 350,000 clones, roughly 9.6% of which show up once; about 0.014% is in the top ten. Sequences were obtained from naive CD4+ T cells from blood. All receptors derive from a woman in her twenties or thirties in good health.

This clone has just a few counts. The J gene is TRBJ1-1, the V gene TRBV18, with a tentative D call TRBD1 (5 bases). Germline V lookup: CDR1 KGHSH, CDR2 LQKENI. The CDR3 spans 17 residues. V lost 4 bases to trimming and J lost 2 bases, with 20 bases between them. CDR3 sequence reads: CASSLVPQGGGNTEAFF. In DNA, the CDR3 is TGTGCCAGCTCACTAGTTCCGCAGGGTGGTGGTAACACTGAAGCTTTCTTT.

This clone has a handful of counts. The chain carries TRBV7-9 and TRBJ1-1; 11 bases are shared with TRBD1. Germline V gene sequence: CDR1 SEHNR, CDR2 FQNEAQ (reference sequence). The CDR3 spans 16 residues. The junction had 3 bases not matched to a gene; V was cut back by 3 bases and J by 0 bases. The CDR3 sequence is CASSLWDRGVNTEAFF. CDR3 nucleotide sequence: TGTGCCAGCAGCTTGTGGGACAGGGGGGTGAACACTGAAGCTTTCTTT.

The J gene is TRBJ2-1, the V gene TRBV19; D remains ambiguous. This CDR3 comprises 12 residues. V gave up 7 bases and J gave up 5 bases, with 9 bases separating them. Germline V CDR1 and CDR2: LNHDA, SQIVND (reference sequence). CDR3 loop: CASNARNNEQFF. The DNA for the CDR3 is TGTGCCAGTAACGCGCGTAACAATGAGCAGTTCTTC.

This clone was counted between two and nine times. This sequence joins TRBV5-1 and TRBJ2-5, with D unresolved. Germline V CDR1 and CDR2: SGHRS, YFSETQ. This CDR3 contains 14 residues. V was pared by 0 bases and J by 2 bases, with 8 bases between. The CDR3 nucleotides are TGCGCCAGCAGCTTGGCCTTCCAGCAAGAGACCCAGTACTTC. This codes for CASSLAFQQETQYF.